Presented here are 8 T cell receptor beta chains from one specimen sequenced in a study of radiotherapy plus CTLA-4 blockade in lung cancer. Measured with immunoSEQ multiplex PCR; TCRdb has only the in-frame clones, and not every one. The sample contains approximately 76,000 clones, around 76% of which appear only once. The specimen was peripheral blood, collected from a patient treated with radiotherapy plus ipilimumab. The source of these receptors is a human donor with non-small cell lung cancer who had a partial response to radiotherapy plus ipilimumab. Some clones in this sample may be carry-over from other donors' samples.

In this sample, this clone turned up once. This chain connects TRBV14 to TRBJ2-3; a possible D gene is TRBD2 (6 bases). CDR3 length: 16 amino acids. Trimming stripped 1 base from V and 1 base from J, with 12 bases between. The germline V gene has CDR1 SGHDN and CDR2 FVKESK. The CDR3 nucleotides read TGTGCCAGCAGCCAAGGAACGGGAGCAGGCACAGATACGCAGTATTTT. Residues: CASSQGTGAGTDTQYF. The whole variable domain, filled in from reference TRBV14 and TRBJ2-3, reads EAGVTQFPSHSVIEKGQTVTLRCDPISGHDNLYWYRRVMGKEIKFLLHFVKESKQDESGMPNNRFLAERTGGTYSTLKVQPAELEDSGVYFCASSQGTGAGTDTQYFGPGTRLTVL.

The chain employs TRBV6-1 and TRBJ2-3; TRBD2 matches 8 bases. CDR3 length equals 15 residues. Germline loops: CDR1 MNHNS, CDR2 SASEGT. With V trimmed by 6 bases and J by 3 bases, 8 bases remained unmatched. CDR3 DNA: TGTGCCAGCAGCGGGCAGCGGGGGATTACAGATACGCAGTATTTT. It is translated as CASSGQRGITDTQYF.

The rearrangement joins TRBV2 to TRBJ2-5; tentatively, D is TRBD2 (6 bases). V lost 5 bases and J 3 bases, leaving 10 bases between the germline ends. The germline V gene has CDR1 SNHLY and CDR2 FYNNEI. This CDR3 spans 13 amino acids. The chain's CDR3 is CASSYGGEETQYF. CDR3 bases: TGTGCCAGCAGTTACGGCGGGGAAGAGACCCAGTACTTC. Full variable domain (outside the CDR3, taken from reference TRBV2 and TRBJ2-5): EPEVTQTPSHQVTQMGQEVILRCVPISNHLYFYWYRQILGQKVEFLVSFYNNEISEKSEIFDDQFSVERPDGSNFTLKIRSTKLEDSAMYFCASSYGGEETQYFGPGTRLLVL.

The chain uses TRBV4-1 and TRBJ2-7; 7 bases are a match to TRBD2. Trimming cost V 6 bases and J 0 bases; bases outside gene matches: 11. The CDR3 length is 16 residues. Germline CDR1 MGHRA, CDR2 YSYEKL. The CDR3 nucleotides are TGCGCCAGCAGGCGGACTCTAGCGGACCCCTCCTACGAGCAGTACTTC. This gives the protein CASRRTLADPSYEQYF.

The chain recombines TRBV5-8 with TRBJ2-5, with TRBD2 matching 7 bases. Germline-derived CDR1 and CDR2 are SGHTS and YDEGEE. The V and J ends lost 3 bases and 4 bases, in that order; junction bases with no gene match: 9. The CDR3 covers 15 residues. CDR3 sequence reads: CASSSGGREGETQYF. The CDR3 nucleotides read TGTGCCAGCAGCTCGGGTGGCAGGGAGGGAGAGACCCAGTACTTC.

This sequence joins TRBV6-7 and TRBJ2-1; D unresolved. TRBV6-7 is labeled an ORF, and its function is uncertain. The CDR3 is 14 residues long. The ends were cut back, 8 bases at V and 5 bases at J, with 16 bases in the middle. The CDR3 bases are TGTGCCAGCCTACCTAATCAGGTCCACAATGAGCAGTTCTTC. Translation: CASLPNQVHNEQFF.

V and J are TRBV13 and TRBJ1-2, with D possibly matching TRBD1 (5 bases). The germline V gene encodes CDR1 PRHDT and CDR2 FYEKMQ (reference sequence). This CDR3 comprises 13 residues. V lost 5 bases and J 2 bases, leaving 9 bases between the germline ends. CDR3 sequence: CASSRKGNYGYTF. The CDR3 nucleotides are TGTGCCAGCAGCCGCAAGGGGAACTATGGCTACACCTTC.

The chain employs TRBV7-2 and TRBJ2-5; 12 nucleotides align to TRBD2. The CDR3 consists of 16 residues. With 1 base clipped from V and 4 bases from J, the junction kept 4 bases outside the gene matches. The V gene's germline CDR1 is SGHTA and CDR2 FQGNSA. CDR3 DNA: TGTGCCAGCAGCTTAGAACTAGCGGGAGGAGGAGAGACCCAGTACTTC. Translating gives CASSLELAGGGETQYF.